The rows below give T cell receptor beta chains drawn from one sample of a study of early T cells in non-severe SARS-CoV-2 infection. Each CDR3 protein gets one entry after TCRdb re-called the 5' RACE reads with MiXCR. The sample has 100,000 to 130,000 distinct CDR3 sequences, around 10% seen once. The sample comprised whole blood. These receptors were obtained from an adult who was a healthcare worker with PCR-confirmed SARS-CoV-2 infection or an uninfected control (not recorded which). CDR3s include the opening cysteine and the closing phenylalanine or tryptophan. The D gene is left open where the match is weak. Expanded clones are given a class, and other clones once, few, many or no size at all.

V gene: TRBV12-3/TRBV12-4; clone size: -; CDR3 length: 14; D gene: -; J gene: TRBJ2-5; CDR3 protein: CASSLKAGLETQYF; CDR3 DNA: TGTGCCAGCAGTTTAAAGGCGGGGCTGGAGACCCAGTACTTC
V gene: TRBV20-1; clone size: few; CDR3 length: 16; D gene: -; J gene: TRBJ2-7; CDR3 protein: CSARDSDFGGTYEQYF; CDR3 DNA: TGCAGTGCTAGAGACTCGGACTTTGGGGGAACCTACGAGCAGTACTTC
V gene: TRBV27; clone size: -; CDR3 length: 15; D gene: TRBD2; J gene: TRBJ2-3; CDR3 protein: CASSSPSGSSDTQYF; CDR3 DNA: TGTGCCAGCAGTTCTCCTAGCGGGAGCTCAGATACGCAGTATTTT
V gene: TRBV6-5; clone size: many; CDR3 length: 15; D gene: TRBD2; J gene: TRBJ2-1; CDR3 protein: CASSYGAGAPNEQFF; CDR3 DNA: TGTGCCAGCAGTTACGGGGCGGGAGCACCGAATGAGCAGTTCTTC
V gene: TRBV11-3; clone size: few; CDR3 length: 17; D gene: TRBD2; J gene: TRBJ2-3; CDR3 protein: CASSFDLLAGESDTQYF; CDR3 DNA: TGTGCCAGCAGCTTCGACTTACTAGCGGGGGAATCAGATACGCAGTATTTT
V gene: TRBV6-5; clone size: many; CDR3 length: 14; D gene: -; J gene: TRBJ1-2; CDR3 protein: CASSLGPPSDGYTF; CDR3 DNA: TGTGCCAGCAGCCTGGGGCCCCCAAGTGATGGCTACACCTTC
V gene: TRBV30; clone size: few; CDR3 length: 15; D gene: -; J gene: TRBJ2-7; CDR3 protein: CAWTNTDLSSYEQYF; CDR3 DNA: TGTGCCTGGACCAATACAGACTTAAGCTCCTACGAGCAGTACTTC
V gene: TRBV7-3; clone size: few; CDR3 length: 13; D gene: -; J gene: TRBJ2-7; CDR3 protein: CASSPTIGGEQYF; CDR3 DNA: TGTGCCAGCAGCCCAACGATCGGAGGCGAGCAGTACTTC
V gene: TRBV20-1; clone size: few; CDR3 length: 15; D gene: -; J gene: TRBJ1-1; CDR3 protein: CSASIGDKGNTEAFF; CDR3 DNA: TGCAGTGCTAGCATAGGGGACAAGGGGAACACTGAAGCTTTCTTT
V gene: TRBV20-1; clone size: -; CDR3 length: 14; D gene: TRBD2; J gene: TRBJ2-7; CDR3 protein: CSAAASGTTYEQYF; CDR3 DNA: TGCAGTGCAGCTGCCTCCGGGACTACCTACGAGCAGTACTTC
V gene: TRBV30; clone size: -; CDR3 length: 12; D gene: -; J gene: TRBJ2-7; CDR3 protein: CAWSVRNYEQYF; CDR3 DNA: TGTGCCTGGAGTGTACGGAACTACGAGCAGTACTTC
V gene: TRBV2; clone size: few; CDR3 length: 16; D gene: -; J gene: TRBJ2-1; CDR3 protein: CASSEALTSSYNEQFF; CDR3 DNA: TGTGCCAGCAGTGAAGCGCTGACGAGCTCCTACAATGAGCAGTTCTTC
V gene: TRBV29-1; clone size: many; CDR3 length: 12; D gene: -; J gene: TRBJ2-1; CDR3 protein: CSVGGQPNEQFF; CDR3 DNA: TGCAGCGTTGGGGGGCAGCCGAATGAGCAGTTCTTC
V gene: TRBV29-1; clone size: -; CDR3 length: 17; D gene: TRBD1; J gene: TRBJ2-5; CDR3 protein: CSVERQGQGANQETQYF; CDR3 DNA: TGCAGCGTTGAAAGGCAGGGACAGGGGGCGAACCAAGAGACCCAGTACTTC
V gene: TRBV5-1; clone size: -; CDR3 length: 14; D gene: -; J gene: TRBJ2-7; CDR3 protein: CASSTQGDYYEQYF; CDR3 DNA: TGCGCCAGCAGTACGCAGGGCGACTACTACGAGCAGTACTTC
V gene: TRBV6-6; clone size: many; CDR3 length: 17; D gene: TRBD1; J gene: TRBJ2-1; CDR3 protein: CASSYSRTGDVYNEQFF; CDR3 DNA: TGTGCCAGCAGTTACTCCCGGACAGGGGACGTATACAATGAGCAGTTCTTC
V gene: TRBV29-1; clone size: many; CDR3 length: 14; D gene: -; J gene: TRBJ2-6; CDR3 protein: CSVEGGTGANVLTF; CDR3 DNA: TGCAGCGTTGAAGGAGGGACTGGGGCCAACGTCCTGACTTTC
V gene: TRBV6-5; clone size: -; CDR3 length: 18; D gene: TRBD1; J gene: TRBJ2-2; CDR3 protein: CASSYGLQGTGTSGELFF; CDR3 DNA: TGTGCCAGCAGTTACGGCCTCCAAGGGACAGGGACTTCCGGGGAGCTGTTTTTT
V gene: TRBV6-2/TRBV6-3; clone size: -; CDR3 length: 16; D gene: TRBD2; J gene: TRBJ2-1; CDR3 protein: CASSYQAGGSYNEQFF; CDR3 DNA: TGTGCCAGCAGTTACCAAGCGGGGGGTTCCTACAATGAGCAGTTCTTC
V gene: TRBV20-1; clone size: -; CDR3 length: 12; D gene: -; J gene: TRBJ1-4; CDR3 protein: CSAEGWDKKLFF; CDR3 DNA: TGCAGTGCCGAGGGATGGGATAAAAAACTGTTTTTT
V gene: TRBV5-4; clone size: few; CDR3 length: 15; D gene: -; J gene: TRBJ1-1; CDR3 protein: CASSSGGRLNTEAFF; CDR3 DNA: TGTGCCAGCAGCTCGGGGGGGCGGCTGAACACTGAAGCTTTCTTT
V gene: TRBV19; clone size: -; CDR3 length: 11; D gene: -; J gene: TRBJ2-7; CDR3 protein: CASSIGQEQYF; CDR3 DNA: TGTGCCAGTAGTATTGGACAGGAGCAGTACTTC
V gene: TRBV12-5; clone size: -; CDR3 length: 17; D gene: -; J gene: TRBJ1-4; CDR3 protein: CASGLVRPTGNNEKLFF; CDR3 DNA: TGTGCTAGTGGTTTGGTACGGCCTACAGGGAATAATGAAAAACTGTTTTTT
V gene: TRBV7-2; clone size: many; CDR3 length: 16; D gene: -; J gene: TRBJ2-7; CDR3 protein: CASSLSSGAGPYEQYF; CDR3 DNA: TGTGCCAGCAGCCTATCAAGTGGGGCGGGGCCCTACGAGCAGTACTTC
V gene: TRBV20-1; clone size: many; CDR3 length: 16; D gene: TRBD2; J gene: TRBJ2-7; CDR3 protein: CSARGLAGGSSYEQYF; CDR3 DNA: TGCAGTGCTAGGGGCCTAGCGGGGGGATCCTCCTACGAGCAGTACTTC
V gene: TRBV2; clone size: -; CDR3 length: 14; D gene: TRBD1; J gene: TRBJ2-2; CDR3 protein: CAARGQARTGELFF; CDR3 DNA: TGTGCCGCCCGGGGACAGGCCCGCACCGGGGAGCTGTTTTTT
V gene: TRBV5-5; clone size: -; CDR3 length: 18; D gene: TRBD2; J gene: TRBJ2-5; CDR3 protein: CASSWGPATSGIQETQYF; CDR3 DNA: TGTGCCAGCAGCTGGGGCCCCGCGACTAGCGGGATCCAAGAGACCCAGTACTTC
V gene: TRBV5-1; clone size: -; CDR3 length: 12; D gene: -; J gene: TRBJ1-2; CDR3 protein: CASSTTCYGYTF; CDR3 DNA: TGCGCCAGCAGCACAACGTGCTATGGCTACACCTTC
V gene: TRBV7-6; clone size: -; CDR3 length: 17; D gene: -; J gene: TRBJ2-2; CDR3 protein: CASSFPPRGANTGELFF; CDR3 DNA: TGTGCCAGCAGCTTCCCCCCCCGAGGCGCGAACACCGGGGAGCTGTTTTTT
V gene: TRBV27; clone size: few; CDR3 length: 15; D gene: TRBD1; J gene: TRBJ2-7; CDR3 protein: CASSRQTGGSYEQYF; CDR3 DNA: TGTGCCAGCAGTCGACAGACAGGGGGCTCCTACGAGCAGTACTTC
V gene: TRBV7-9; clone size: -; CDR3 length: 15; D gene: -; J gene: TRBJ2-7; CDR3 protein: CASSLNGGSGDEQYF; CDR3 DNA: TGTGCCAGCAGCTTAAATGGTGGCTCGGGGGACGAGCAGTACTTC
V gene: TRBV28; clone size: -; CDR3 length: 14; D gene: -; J gene: TRBJ2-2; CDR3 protein: CATRQGVNTGELFF; CDR3 DNA: TGTGCCACCCGTCAGGGTGTGAACACCGGGGAGCTGTTTTTT
V gene: TRBV18; clone size: few; CDR3 length: 14; D gene: TRBD1; J gene: TRBJ1-1; CDR3 protein: CASSPQGAGGEAFF; CDR3 DNA: TGTGCCAGCTCGCCACAGGGGGCTGGGGGTGAAGCTTTCTTT
V gene: TRBV7-2; clone size: -; CDR3 length: 16; D gene: TRBD2; J gene: TRBJ2-3; CDR3 protein: CASSEGNGGGADTQYF; CDR3 DNA: TGTGCCAGCAGCGAGGGCAACGGGGGGGGTGCAGATACGCAGTATTTT
V gene: TRBV4-1; clone size: many; CDR3 length: 16; D gene: -; J gene: TRBJ2-5; CDR3 protein: CASSWVLDSWRETQYF; CDR3 DNA: TGCGCCAGCAGCTGGGTCTTGGACTCATGGAGGGAGACCCAGTACTTC
V gene: TRBV12-3/TRBV12-4; clone size: few; CDR3 length: 12; D gene: -; J gene: TRBJ1-1; CDR3 protein: CASSPQGSGAFF; CDR3 DNA: TGTGCCAGCAGTCCACAGGGTTCCGGGGCTTTCTTT
V gene: TRBV20-1; clone size: -; CDR3 length: 14; D gene: -; J gene: TRBJ1-6; CDR3 protein: CSARDRGSNSPLHF; CDR3 DNA: TGCAGTGCTAGAGATCGGGGAAGTAATTCACCCCTCCACTTT
V gene: TRBV20-1; clone size: many; CDR3 length: 16; D gene: TRBD2; J gene: TRBJ2-1; CDR3 protein: CSARDRGGLARNEQFF; CDR3 DNA: TGCAGTGCTAGAGATCGGGGGGGACTAGCTAGGAATGAGCAGTTCTTC
V gene: TRBV20-1; clone size: many; CDR3 length: 14; D gene: TRBD1; J gene: TRBJ2-7; CDR3 protein: CSALRTGGAYEQYF; CDR3 DNA: TGCAGTGCTCTACGGACAGGGGGTGCCTACGAGCAGTACTTC
V gene: TRBV6-5; clone size: -; CDR3 length: 15; D gene: -; J gene: TRBJ1-1; CDR3 protein: CACSYSTGIDTEAFF; CDR3 DNA: TGTGCCTGCAGTTACTCGACGGGGATCGACACTGAAGCTTTCTTT
V gene: TRBV27; clone size: -; CDR3 length: 14; D gene: TRBD1; J gene: TRBJ1-1; CDR3 protein: CASSYDRANTEAFF; CDR3 DNA: TGTGCCAGCAGTTACGACAGGGCGAACACTGAAGCTTTCTTT
V gene: TRBV13; clone size: -; CDR3 length: 17; D gene: TRBD2; J gene: TRBJ2-3; CDR3 protein: CASSLDSTSGGGDTQYF; CDR3 DNA: TGTGCCAGCAGCTTAGATTCGACTAGCGGGGGAGGAGATACGCAGTATTTT
V gene: TRBV18; clone size: many; CDR3 length: 20; D gene: TRBD1; J gene: TRBJ1-3; CDR3 protein: CASSPKGQGALKGPGNTIYF; CDR3 DNA: TGTGCCAGCTCACCTAAGGGACAGGGGGCTCTAAAAGGCCCTGGAAACACCATATATTTT
V gene: TRBV7-3; clone size: -; CDR3 length: 14; D gene: -; J gene: TRBJ1-1; CDR3 protein: CASSPSPGDTEAFF; CDR3 DNA: TGTGCCAGCAGCCCCAGCCCAGGGGACACTGAAGCTTTCTTT
V gene: TRBV29-1; clone size: -; CDR3 length: 11; D gene: -; J gene: TRBJ1-1; CDR3 protein: CSVGGYLEAFF; CDR3 DNA: TGCAGCGTTGGGGGGTACCTTGAAGCTTTCTTT
V gene: TRBV5-1; clone size: many; CDR3 length: 13; D gene: TRBD1; J gene: TRBJ2-1; CDR3 protein: CASSRAGGNEQFF; CDR3 DNA: TGCGCCAGCTCGAGGGCAGGGGGCAATGAGCAGTTCTTC
V gene: TRBV7-6; clone size: -; CDR3 length: 18; D gene: -; J gene: TRBJ2-6; CDR3 protein: CASSLGSGEVSGANVLTF; CDR3 DNA: TGTGCCAGCAGCTTAGGCTCCGGGGAGGTCTCTGGGGCCAACGTCCTGACTTTC
V gene: TRBV10-2; clone size: -; CDR3 length: 13; D gene: -; J gene: TRBJ2-1; CDR3 protein: CASSESSSNEQFF; CDR3 DNA: TGCGCCAGCAGTGAGTCTAGTTCCAATGAGCAGTTCTTC
V gene: TRBV3-1; clone size: -; CDR3 length: 19; D gene: -; J gene: TRBJ1-5; CDR3 protein: CASSQGGRPGLLSNQPQHF; CDR3 DNA: TGTGCCAGCAGCCAAGGCGGACGGCCGGGCCTGCTAAGCAATCAGCCCCAGCATTTT
V gene: TRBV7-9; clone size: -; CDR3 length: 15; D gene: TRBD2; J gene: TRBJ2-2; CDR3 protein: CASSVGTSGTGELFF; CDR3 DNA: TGTGCCAGCAGCGTTGGGACTAGCGGGACCGGGGAGCTGTTTTTT
V gene: TRBV10-3; clone size: -; CDR3 length: 18; D gene: TRBD2; J gene: TRBJ2-1; CDR3 protein: CAIMPGLAGPGGSDEQFF; CDR3 DNA: TGTGCCATCATGCCGGGACTAGCGGGACCGGGGGGTAGCGATGAGCAGTTCTTC
V gene: TRBV7-9; clone size: few; CDR3 length: 16; D gene: -; J gene: TRBJ1-6; CDR3 protein: CASSPTDSPEVKTLHF; CDR3 DNA: TGTGCCAGCAGCCCAACGGACAGCCCCGAAGTTAAGACCCTCCACTTT
V gene: TRBV19; clone size: few; CDR3 length: 15; D gene: TRBD2; J gene: TRBJ2-1; CDR3 protein: CASSTLAGVGNEQFF; CDR3 DNA: TGTGCCAGTAGTACACTAGCGGGAGTGGGCAATGAGCAGTTCTTC
V gene: TRBV24-1; clone size: -; CDR3 length: 17; D gene: TRBD1; J gene: TRBJ2-1; CDR3 protein: CATSDFTGRGTYNEPFF; CDR3 DNA: TGTGCCACCAGTGATTTTACTGGCAGGGGGACATACAATGAGCCGTTCTTC